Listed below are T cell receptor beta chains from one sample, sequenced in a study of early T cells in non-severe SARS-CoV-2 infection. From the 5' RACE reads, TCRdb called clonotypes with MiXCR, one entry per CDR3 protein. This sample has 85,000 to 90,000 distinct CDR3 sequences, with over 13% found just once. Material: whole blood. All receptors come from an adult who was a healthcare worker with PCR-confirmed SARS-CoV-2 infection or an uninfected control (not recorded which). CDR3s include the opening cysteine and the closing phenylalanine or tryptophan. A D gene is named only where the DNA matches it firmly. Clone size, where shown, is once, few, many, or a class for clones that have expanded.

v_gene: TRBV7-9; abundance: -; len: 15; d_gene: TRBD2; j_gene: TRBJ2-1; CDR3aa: CASRAGTNSENEQFF; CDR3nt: TGTGCCAGCAGAGCCGGGACTAACTCGGAGAATGAGCAGTTCTTC
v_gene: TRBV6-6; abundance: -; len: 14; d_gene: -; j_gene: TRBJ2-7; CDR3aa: CASSLGGQPYEQYF; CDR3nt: TGTGCCAGCAGTTTGGGGGGCCAGCCCTACGAGCAGTACTTC
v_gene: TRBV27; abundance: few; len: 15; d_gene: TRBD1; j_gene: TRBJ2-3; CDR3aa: CASNQPTGGADTQYF; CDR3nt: TGTGCCAGCAACCAACCGACAGGGGGGGCAGATACGCAGTATTTT
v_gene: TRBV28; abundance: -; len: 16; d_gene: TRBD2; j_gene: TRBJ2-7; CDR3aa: CAITKGAWTSTYEQYF; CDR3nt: TGTGCCATCACCAAAGGAGCCTGGACTAGCACCTACGAGCAGTACTTC
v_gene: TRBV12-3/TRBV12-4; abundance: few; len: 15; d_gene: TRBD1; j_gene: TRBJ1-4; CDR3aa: CASRYQTGVGEKLFF; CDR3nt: TGTGCCAGCAGATACCAGACAGGGGTTGGTGAAAAACTGTTTTTT
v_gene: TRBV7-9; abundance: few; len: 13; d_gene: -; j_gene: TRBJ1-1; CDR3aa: CACSWGPNTEAFF; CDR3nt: TGTGCCTGCTCGTGGGGGCCGAACACTGAAGCTTTCTTT
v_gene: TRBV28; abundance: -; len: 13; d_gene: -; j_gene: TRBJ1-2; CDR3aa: CASTDEGENGYTF; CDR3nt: TGTGCCAGCACCGATGAGGGGGAAAATGGCTACACCTTC
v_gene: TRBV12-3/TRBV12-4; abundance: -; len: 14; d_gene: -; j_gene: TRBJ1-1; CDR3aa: CASSHRGGTPEAFF; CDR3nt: TGTGCCAGCAGTCACCGGGGGGGGACCCCTGAAGCTTTCTTT
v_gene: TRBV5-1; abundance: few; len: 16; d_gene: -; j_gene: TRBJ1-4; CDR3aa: CASSLAGPATNEKLFF; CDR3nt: TGCGCCAGCAGCTTGGCCGGACCGGCAACTAATGAAAAACTGTTTTTT
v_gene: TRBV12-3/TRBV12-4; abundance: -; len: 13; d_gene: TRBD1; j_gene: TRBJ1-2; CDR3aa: CASSFRQGYGYTF; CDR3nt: TGTGCCAGCAGTTTCCGACAGGGATATGGCTACACCTTC
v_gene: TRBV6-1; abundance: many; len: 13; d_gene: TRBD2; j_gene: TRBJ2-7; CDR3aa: CASSRRGDYEQYF; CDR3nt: TGTGCCAGCAGCCGCCGGGGGGACTACGAGCAGTACTTC
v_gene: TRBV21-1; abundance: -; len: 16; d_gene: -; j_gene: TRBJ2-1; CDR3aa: CASSSLTGPSYNEQFF; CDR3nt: TGTGCCAGCAGCAGCCTAACCGGGCCCTCCTACAATGAGCAGTTCTTC
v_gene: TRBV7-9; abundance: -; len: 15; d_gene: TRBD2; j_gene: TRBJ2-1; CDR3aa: CASSLRTSGRNEQFF; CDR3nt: TGTGCCAGCAGCCTCCGGACTAGCGGGAGAAACGAGCAGTTCTTC
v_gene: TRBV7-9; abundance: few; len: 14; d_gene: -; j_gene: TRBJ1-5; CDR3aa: CASSAASSNQPQHF; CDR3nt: TGTGCCAGCAGCGCGGCCAGTTCCAATCAGCCCCAGCATTTT
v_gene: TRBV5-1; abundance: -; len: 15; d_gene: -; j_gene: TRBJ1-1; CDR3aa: CASSLIQGEGTEAFF; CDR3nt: TGCGCCAGCAGCTTAATACAGGGTGAAGGAACTGAAGCTTTCTTT
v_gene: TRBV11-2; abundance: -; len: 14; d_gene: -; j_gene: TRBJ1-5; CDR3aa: CASSSSDSNQPQHF; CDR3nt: TGTGCCAGCAGCTCTTCGGACAGTAATCAGCCCCAGCATTTT
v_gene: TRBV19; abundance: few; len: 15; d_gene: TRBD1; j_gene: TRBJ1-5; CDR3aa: CASSIVEGGYQPQHF; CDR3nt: TGTGCCAGTAGTATAGTTGAAGGGGGCTATCAGCCCCAGCATTTT
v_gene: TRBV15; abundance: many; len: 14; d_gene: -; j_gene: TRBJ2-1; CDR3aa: CATSPWGSYNEQFF; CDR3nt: TGTGCCACCAGCCCTTGGGGGTCCTACAATGAGCAGTTCTTC
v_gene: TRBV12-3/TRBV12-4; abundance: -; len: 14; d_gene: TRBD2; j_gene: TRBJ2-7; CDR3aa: CASSRLAGRVEQYF; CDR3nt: TGTGCCAGCAGCCGACTAGCGGGACGAGTCGAGCAGTACTTC
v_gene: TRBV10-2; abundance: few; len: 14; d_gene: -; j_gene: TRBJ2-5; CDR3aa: CASSEGRVQETQYF; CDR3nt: TGCGCCAGCAGTGAGGGGCGGGTACAAGAGACCCAGTACTTC
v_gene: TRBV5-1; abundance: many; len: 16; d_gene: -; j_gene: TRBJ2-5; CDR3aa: CASSSSPGRRQETQYF; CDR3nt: TGCGCCAGCAGCTCCAGCCCTGGACGGAGGCAAGAGACCCAGTACTTC
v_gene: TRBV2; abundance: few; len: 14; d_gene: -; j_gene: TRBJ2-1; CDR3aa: CASNPEFSYNEQFF; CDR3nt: TGTGCCAGCAATCCCGAATTCTCCTACAATGAGCAGTTCTTC
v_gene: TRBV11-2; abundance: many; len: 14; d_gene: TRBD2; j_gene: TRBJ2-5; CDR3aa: CASSLGTSGETQYF; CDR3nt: TGTGCCAGCAGCTTGGGGACTAGCGGAGAGACCCAGTACTTC
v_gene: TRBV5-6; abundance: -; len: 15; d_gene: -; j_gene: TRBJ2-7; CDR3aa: CASSLRTGTPYEQYF; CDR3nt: TGTGCCAGCAGCTTGAGAACCGGGACACCTTACGAGCAGTACTTC
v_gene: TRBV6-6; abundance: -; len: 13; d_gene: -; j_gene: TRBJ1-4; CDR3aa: CASTTWGREKLFF; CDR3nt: TGTGCCAGCACCACCTGGGGTCGGGAAAAACTGTTTTTT
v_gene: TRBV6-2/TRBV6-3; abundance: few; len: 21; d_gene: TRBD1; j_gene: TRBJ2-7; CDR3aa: CASSEHVRLGTVETLLYEQYF; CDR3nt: TGTGCCAGCAGTGAACATGTCCGCCTCGGGACAGTCGAAACCTTACTCTACGAGCAGTACTTC
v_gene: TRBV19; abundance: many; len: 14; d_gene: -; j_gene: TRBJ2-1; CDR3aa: CASTVGSSYNEQFF; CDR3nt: TGTGCCAGTACAGTCGGTTCCTCCTACAATGAGCAGTTCTTC
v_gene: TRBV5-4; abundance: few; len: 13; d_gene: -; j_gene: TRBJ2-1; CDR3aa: CASTRNSINEQFF; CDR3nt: TGTGCCAGCACCCGAAACAGTATCAATGAGCAGTTCTTC
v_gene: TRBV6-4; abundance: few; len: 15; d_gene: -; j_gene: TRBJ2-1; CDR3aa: CASSGGGSAPFEQFF; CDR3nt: TGTGCCAGCAGTGGAGGTGGGAGCGCGCCTTTTGAGCAGTTCTTC
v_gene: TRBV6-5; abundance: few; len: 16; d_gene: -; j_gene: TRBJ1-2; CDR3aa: CASRRDGVSDYYGYTF; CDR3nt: TGTGCCAGCAGACGGGACGGAGTTTCGGACTACTATGGCTACACCTTC
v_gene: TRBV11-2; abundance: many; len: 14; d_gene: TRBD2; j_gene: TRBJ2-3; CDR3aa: CASSLGGRRNTQYF; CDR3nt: TGTGCCAGCAGCTTAGGCGGGAGAAGAAATACGCAGTATTTT
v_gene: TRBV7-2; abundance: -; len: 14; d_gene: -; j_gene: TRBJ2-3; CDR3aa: CASSPGPLTDTQYF; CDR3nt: TGTGCCAGCAGCCCCGGCCCTCTCACAGATACGCAGTATTTT
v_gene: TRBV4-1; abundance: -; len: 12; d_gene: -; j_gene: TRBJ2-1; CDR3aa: CASEGSVDEQFF; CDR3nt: TGCGCCAGCGAAGGTAGCGTCGATGAGCAGTTCTTC
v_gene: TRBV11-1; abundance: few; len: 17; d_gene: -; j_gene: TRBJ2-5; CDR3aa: CASSPNPGHRIQETQYF; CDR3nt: TGTGCCAGCAGCCCGAACCCGGGACACCGAATACAAGAGACCCAGTACTTC
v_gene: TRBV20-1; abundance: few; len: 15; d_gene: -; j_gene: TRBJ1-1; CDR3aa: CSARDSGAKNTEAFF; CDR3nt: TGCAGTGCTAGAGATTCGGGGGCCAAGAACACTGAAGCTTTCTTT
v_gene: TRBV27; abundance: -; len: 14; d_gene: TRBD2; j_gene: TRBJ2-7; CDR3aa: CATLPTSGRYEQYF; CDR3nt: TGTGCCACCCTGCCGACTAGCGGGAGGTACGAGCAGTACTTC
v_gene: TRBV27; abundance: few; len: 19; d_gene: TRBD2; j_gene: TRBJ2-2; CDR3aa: CASSLRVGFGTTYTGELFF; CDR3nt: TGTGCCAGCAGTTTAAGGGTTGGGTTCGGGACTACTTACACCGGGGAGCTGTTTTTT
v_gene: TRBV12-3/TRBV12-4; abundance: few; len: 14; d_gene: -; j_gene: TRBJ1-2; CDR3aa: CASSLGGGYYGYTF; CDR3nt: TGTGCCAGCAGTTTAGGGGGCGGCTACTATGGCTACACCTTC
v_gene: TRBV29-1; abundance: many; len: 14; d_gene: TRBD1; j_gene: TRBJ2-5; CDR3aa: CSVKDRGRQETQYF; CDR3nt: TGCAGCGTTAAGGACAGGGGAAGGCAAGAGACCCAGTACTTC
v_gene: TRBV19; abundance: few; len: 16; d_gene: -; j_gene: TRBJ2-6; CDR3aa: CASIYTGRSGANVLTF; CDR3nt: TGTGCCAGTATTTACACAGGCCGCTCTGGGGCCAACGTCCTGACTTTC
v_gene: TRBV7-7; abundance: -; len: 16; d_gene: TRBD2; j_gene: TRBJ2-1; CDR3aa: CASSLVGGRGRREQFF; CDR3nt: TGTGCCAGCAGCTTAGTTGGCGGGAGGGGGAGAAGGGAGCAGTTCTTC
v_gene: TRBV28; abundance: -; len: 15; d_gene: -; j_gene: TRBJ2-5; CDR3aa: CASRAGLSLGETQYF; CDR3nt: TGTGCCAGCAGGGCCGGACTATCGCTGGGGGAGACCCAGTACTTC
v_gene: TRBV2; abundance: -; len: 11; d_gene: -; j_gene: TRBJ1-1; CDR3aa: CASLTRDEAFF; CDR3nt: TGTGCCAGCCTCACACGGGATGAAGCTTTCTTT
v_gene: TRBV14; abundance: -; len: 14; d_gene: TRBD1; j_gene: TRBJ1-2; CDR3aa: CASTESGDSYGYTF; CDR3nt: TGTGCCAGCACCGAGTCTGGGGACAGTTATGGCTACACCTTC
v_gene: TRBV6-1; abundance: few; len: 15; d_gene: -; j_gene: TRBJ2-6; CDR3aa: CATAGQAAGANVLTF; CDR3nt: TGTGCCACCGCGGGGCAGGCGGCCGGGGCCAACGTCCTGACTTTC
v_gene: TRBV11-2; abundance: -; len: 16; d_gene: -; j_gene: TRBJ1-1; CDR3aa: CASSSWGRTLNTEAFF; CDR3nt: TGTGCCAGCAGCTCCTGGGGCAGGACACTGAACACTGAAGCTTTCTTT
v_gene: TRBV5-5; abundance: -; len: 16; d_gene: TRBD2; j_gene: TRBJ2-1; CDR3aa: CASSLGGTSGDEEQFF; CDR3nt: TGTGCCAGCAGCTTGGGAGGGACTAGCGGGGATGAGGAGCAGTTCTTC
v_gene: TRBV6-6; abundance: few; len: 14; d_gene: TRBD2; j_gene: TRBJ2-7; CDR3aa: CASRWQREGWEQYF; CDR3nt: TGTGCCAGCAGGTGGCAGCGGGAGGGTTGGGAGCAGTACTTC
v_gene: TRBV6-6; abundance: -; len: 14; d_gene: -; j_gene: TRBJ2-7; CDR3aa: CASSSRDLFHEQYF; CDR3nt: TGTGCCAGCAGTTCCCGGGACCTCTTCCACGAGCAGTACTTC
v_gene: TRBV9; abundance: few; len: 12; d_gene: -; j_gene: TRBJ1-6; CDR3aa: CASSMRGSPLHF; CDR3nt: TGTGCCAGCAGCATGAGGGGTTCACCCCTCCACTTT
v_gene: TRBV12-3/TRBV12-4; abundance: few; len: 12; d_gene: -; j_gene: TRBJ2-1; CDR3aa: CASCTGYNEQFF; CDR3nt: TGTGCCAGCTGTACTGGCTACAATGAGCAGTTCTTC
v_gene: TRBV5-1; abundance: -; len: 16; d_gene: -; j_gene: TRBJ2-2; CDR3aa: CASSLSVGASTGELFF; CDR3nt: TGCGCCAGCAGCTTGTCGGTGGGGGCGAGCACCGGGGAGCTGTTTTTT
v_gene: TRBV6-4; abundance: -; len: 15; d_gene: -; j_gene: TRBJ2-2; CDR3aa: CASSVGQEGTGELFF; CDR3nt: TGTGCCAGCAGTGTTGGACAGGAGGGCACCGGGGAGCTGTTTTTT
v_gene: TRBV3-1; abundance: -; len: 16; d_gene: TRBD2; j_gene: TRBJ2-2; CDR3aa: CASSQGTTSNTGELFF; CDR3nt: TGTGCCAGCAGCCAGGGGACGACTAGCAACACCGGGGAGCTGTTTTTT